This entry features one TCR beta chain sequence. The method was immunoSEQ multiplex PCR; TCRdb's version includes in-frame clones alone and lacks a portion of them. The data contain under 250,000 clones, approximately 89% of them seen just once; the ten biggest clones take up around 1.5%. Deletions cut 7 bases from V and 7 bases from J, with 17 bases between. Germline V CDR1 and CDR2: MNHEY, SMNVEV (reference sequence). CDR3 size: 14 residues. This sample was taken from a study of blood T cell repertoires in COVID-19. The overall study: The United States, Italy and Spain were the sources of the acute and convalescent COVID-19 samples. From T cells, B-cell-depleted T cells, or PBMCs came the material, which was cDNA or gDNA.

Material: peripheral blood. The sequence derives from a woman in her sixties who had recovered from COVID-19. This rearrangement joins TRBV27 to TRBJ1-5; no clear D. CDR3 loop: CASTPMGAGQPQHF. As DNA, the CDR3 is TGTGCCAGCACCCCAATGGGCGCAGGACAGCCCCAGCATTTT.